This note documents a single T cell receptor beta chain sequence. The antigen is not known. This table comes from immunoSEQ multiplex PCR, and its TCRdb copy is limited to in-frame clones, with some not included. In the table there are about 120,000 clones, 87% of which are singletons. This specimen belongs to a study of T cell responses to AZD1222 COVID-19 vaccine. This CDR3 is built from 17 residues. Trimming pared 4 bases from V and 8 bases from J, leaving 23 bases between. Germline V gene sequence: CDR1 LGHDT, CDR2 YNNKEL (reference sequence). Whole-study findings and limits: White British ancestry dominated among donors, who included more females, and clonal diversity was possibly underestimated. Baseline seropositives among AZD1222 recipients totaled only five or six.

This chain connects TRBV3-1 (or the pseudogene TRBV3-2) to TRBJ1-4, with D possibly TRBD1 on 6 matching bases. Sequencing used peripheral blood, obtained 28 days after the second AZD1222 dose. This TCR was recovered from an adult who received the AZD1222 COVID-19 vaccine. The DNA for the CDR3 is TGTGCCAGCAGCCGACCGACAGGAACCCCGGGGAGCGAAAAACTGTTTTTT. Residues: CASSRPTGTPGSEKLFF.